The 10 T cell receptor beta chains below were found in one sample sequenced in a study of T-cell memory formation after mild COVID-19. TCRdb redid the calling of the 5' RACE reads with MiXCR, one entry per CDR3 protein. The sample consists of hundreds of thousands of distinct CDR3 sequences, 23% of them appearing once. The material sequenced was PBMCs or a T cell subset sorted from them (not recorded which). Receptors originate from an adult woman who had mild COVID-19 (a few samples of this study predate the infection). Cell type and time point are not known.

This clonotype was seen only a few times. The chain links TRBV29-1 to TRBJ2-1; 7 bases fit TRBD2. V lost 5 bases to trimming and J lost 1 base; unmatched junction nucleotides: 5. The CDR3 has 14 residues. Germline V gives CDR1 SQVTM, CDR2 ANQGSEA. The CDR3 nucleotides read TGCAGCGTTCTTACGGGAGGATCCTACAATGAGCAGTTCTTC. It codes for CSVLTGGSYNEQFF.

The chain joins TRBV27 to TRBJ1-1, with D hard to call. Trimming left V 2 bases short and J 0 bases short, with 10 bases between. There are 15 residues in the CDR3. CDR1 and CDR2 from the germline V gene are MNHEY and SMNVEV (reference sequence). For the CDR3, the DNA is TGTGCCAGCAGTTTAGTCGGCTGGCTGAACACTGAAGCTTTCTTT. Encoded protein: CASSLVGWLNTEAFF.

This sequence joins TRBV11-2 and TRBJ2-7, with 7 bases fitting TRBD1. The CDR3 length is 15 residues. Trimming took 3 bases from V and 1 from J; bases not matched to a gene: 6. Germline V gives CDR1 SGHAT, CDR2 FQNNGV. The CDR3 coding sequence is TGTGCCAGCAGCTTTAATGGACAGGTTTCCTACGAGCAGTACTTC. It translates to CASSFNGQVSYEQYF.

This clonotype was detected only a few times. The chain has TRBV5-1 and TRBJ2-3; a possible D gene is TRBD2 (6 bases). CDR3 length equals 14 residues. CDR1 and CDR2 from the germline V gene are SGHRS and YFSETQ. V lost 6 bases and J 2 bases, leaving 13 bases between the germline ends. The DNA for the CDR3 is TGCGCCAGCACCCCCGGGGGAATCACAGATACGCAGTATTTT. This translates into CASTPGGITDTQYF.

The chain couples TRBV10-3 to TRBJ2-3, with TRBD2 matching 10 bases. The trim removed 0 bases at V and 6 bases at J, leaving 15 bases unmatched. The CDR3 has 19 residues. Germline V gives CDR1 ENHRY, CDR2 SYGVKD. The CDR3 region is CAISESTVAGGRPPDTQYF. DNA for the CDR3: TGTGCCATCAGTGAGTCGACGGTAGCGGGGGGTAGACCCCCGGATACGCAGTATTTT.

There are a few counts of this clonotype. The J gene is TRBJ2-5, the V gene TRBV24-1; D gene uncertain. V was trimmed by 4 bases and J by 2 bases, leaving 10 bases between them. The germline V gene has CDR1 KGHDR and CDR2 SFDVKD. The CDR3 has 14 amino acids. The CDR3 coding sequence is TGTGCCACCAGTGACCCCTCGATACAAGAGACCCAGTACTTC. Translation: CATSDPSIQETQYF.

Only a few counts were recorded for this clonotype. V and J are TRBV2 and TRBJ1-2; maybe TRBD1 (6 bases). V shed 6 bases and J shed 6 bases, with 20 bases lying between them. The CDR3 loop spans 15 amino acids. CDR1 is SNHLY, CDR2 FYNNEI, per germline. CDR3 loop: CASSAQGLVVDGYTF. CDR3 DNA sequence: TGTGCCAGCAGCGCACAGGGTTTGGTTGTGGATGGCTACACCTTC.

The chain couples TRBV6-4 to TRBJ2-7; tentative D call: TRBD1 (6 bases). CDR1 and CDR2 from the germline V gene are MRHNA and SNTAGT. CDR3 length: 13 amino acids. The V end was cut by 5 bases, the J end by 6 bases, with 14 bases between. CDR3 DNA: TGTGCCAGCAGTAACAGGGTAGGGGGCGAGCAGTACTTC. It specifies CASSNRVGGEQYF.

The rearrangement links TRBV4-2 to TRBJ2-5; D is possibly TRBD1 (5 bases). Germline CDR1 LGHNA, CDR2 YNFKEQ. The CDR3 has 14 residues. Between the trimmed V and J ends, which lost 3 bases and 5 bases, there was a span of 13 bases. CDR3 sequence reads: CASSHRSKGETQYF. In DNA form, the CDR3 reads TGTGCCAGCAGCCATCGGTCTAAGGGGGAGACCCAGTACTTC.

The rearrangement links TRBV7-9 to TRBJ2-2; tentatively, D is TRBD1 or TRBD2 (6 bases each). Trimming pared 3 bases from V and 2 bases from J, leaving 10 bases between. CDR3 length: 15 residues. Germline CDR1 is SEHNR and CDR2 is FQNEAQ (reference sequence). The CDR3 DNA reads as TGTGCCAGCAGCTTGACGGGGGCCAACACCGGGGAGCTGTTTTTT. This sequence encodes CASSLTGANTGELFF.